Listed below are T cell receptor beta chains from one sample, sequenced in a study of cytomegalovirus exposure and HLA in healthy donors. Only in-frame clones appear in the TCRdb table, and some are missing; sequencing was by immunoSEQ multiplex PCR. The sample records tens of thousands of clones, around 72% being singletons. What was sequenced was PBMCs. These TCRs come from a woman aged 40 to 50 in good health and CMV-seropositive. Both conserved end residues are part of each CDR3. Fields, in order: clone size, J gene, V gene, D gene, CDR3 DNA, CDR3 protein. D genes are given only for firm matches. Only part of the rows carry a size: once, few, many, or a class if the clone is expanded.

many,TRBJ2-1,TRBV7-9,TRBD2,TGTGCCAGCAGCCTTTCTCTAGCGGGTTCGTACAATGAGCAGTTCTTC,CASSLSLAGSYNEQFF
-,TRBJ2-7,TRBV5-3,-,TGTGCCAGAAGACGTCAAGGGGTCGCCGGCTACGAGCAGTACTTC,CARRRQGVAGYEQYF
-,TRBJ2-7,TRBV5-1,TRBD1,TGCGCCAGCAGCAACCTGGGACAGCTTTCCTACGAGCAGTACTTC,CASSNLGQLSYEQYF
-,TRBJ2-3,TRBV5-1,TRBD1,TGCGCCAGCAGTATCTCCGGGACAGACACAGATACGCAGTATTTT,CASSISGTDTDTQYF
-,TRBJ1-2,TRBV29-1,-,TGCAGCGTCGACAGGAAAAACTATGGCTACACCTTC,CSVDRKNYGYTF
-,TRBJ1-5,TRBV7-2,TRBD1,TGTGCCAGCAGCCGACAGGGGTTCAATCAGCCCCAGCATTTT,CASSRQGFNQPQHF
-,TRBJ1-2,TRBV6-1,-,TGTGCCAGCAAACTCGGACAAGACTATGGCTACACCTTC,CASKLGQDYGYTF
-,TRBJ2-1,TRBV4-1,TRBD2,TGCGCCAGCAGCCAAGTCTTGCTAGCGGGGGGCCCGTCCGGGGAGGATGAGCAGTTCTTC,CASSQVLLAGGPSGEDEQFF
many,TRBJ2-7,TRBV7-2,TRBD2,TGTGCCAGCAGCTTAATCCTAGCGGGCTACGAGCAGTACTTC,CASSLILAGYEQYF
-,TRBJ2-5,TRBV29-1,-,TGCAGCGTGGGGGCCCAGGGGACGTACCAAGAGACCCAGTACTTC,CSVGAQGTYQETQYF
-,TRBJ1-5,TRBV19,-,TGTGCCAGTAGTATGATCAGGGCAATTTATAGCAATCAGCCCCAGCATTTT,CASSMIRAIYSNQPQHF
once,TRBJ2-3,TRBV6-6,TRBD1,TGTGCCAGCAGAAGAACGGGGACAGGGAACACAGATACGCAGTATTTT,CASRRTGTGNTDTQYF
-,TRBJ2-2,TRBV9,TRBD2,TGTGCCAGCAGCGAGCGGGGGGACCGGAGGTCCGGGGAGCTGTTTTTT,CASSERGDRRSGELFF
-,TRBJ2-6,TRBV6-4,-,TGTGCCAGCAGTGACTCCTCAGGGTACGGGGCCAACGTCCTGACTTTC,CASSDSSGYGANVLTF
few,TRBJ2-1,TRBV19,TRBD2,TGTGCCAGTAGTATCGTCGGGGGGGGATACAATGAGCAGTTCTTC,CASSIVGGGYNEQFF
-,TRBJ2-7,TRBV5-4,TRBD2,TGTGCCAGCAGCGCGGGACTAGCGGGGGGCTACGAGCAGTACTTC,CASSAGLAGGYEQYF
many,TRBJ1-3,TRBV7-2,-,TGTGCCAGCAGCTTAGCAGATTGGGCCCCTCGAGGAAACACCATATATTTT,CASSLADWAPRGNTIYF